This TCR beta chain originates from a study of blood T cell repertoires in COVID-19. At the level of the study: Acute and convalescent COVID-19 specimens originated in the United States, Italy and Spain. PBMCs, B-cell-depleted T cells, or T cells provided the cDNA or gDNA that made up the material.

CDR3 length: 17 residues. Germline-derived CDR1 and CDR2 are SGHKS and YYEKEE (reference sequence). The V end was cut by 0 bases, the J end by 0 bases, with 10 bases between. In the study's own analysis: Researchers report that nucleated cell counts were estimated from reference gene primer amplification. TCRdb's table, derived via immunoSEQ multiplex PCR, lists solely in-frame clones and lacks some. V and J calls and clone size are as listed in that table; D and trimming were resolved from the DNA. The table includes 180,000 or so clones, 65% to 90% detected once. This chain uses TRBV5-5 with TRBJ2-6, with D possibly matching TRBD2 (6 bases). The TCR originated in a man in his 60s with acute or convalescent COVID-19. The sample comprised peripheral blood. CDR3 nucleotides: TGTGCCAGCAGCTTGGCTGCGGGGAGCTCTGGGGCCAACGTCCTGACTTTC. It translates to CASSLAAGSSGANVLTF.